This T cell receptor (beta chain) was captured by sequencing in a study of shared clonotypes between healthy human individuals. TCRdb keeps only in-frame clones here, not all; method: immunoSEQ multiplex PCR. Of over a million clones listed, 75% to 80% are singletons. A note on this clone: Its antigen is undetermined.

The CDR3 is made up of 14 amino acids. The germline CDR1 and CDR2 sequences are KGHSH and LQKENI. Trimming cost V 6 bases and J 3 bases, with 11 bases left between them. Study-wide findings and caveats: Among non-shared clonotypes, generation probabilities were lower than among those shared by all four donors.

The specimen sequenced was memory CD4+ T cells from PBMCs. Subset described: CD45RA-negative fraction. The clonotype originates from a man aged 18 to 29 in good health. Some clones in this sample may be carry-over from other donors' samples. The chain links TRBV18 to TRBJ2-2, with no clear D. The CDR3: CASSVVRDTGELFF. The CDR3 coding sequence is TGTGCCAGCTCCGTAGTACGGGACACCGGGGAGCTGTTTTTT.